Below are 29 T cell receptor beta chains sequenced from a single sample in a study of blood T cell repertoires in COVID-19. Method: immunoSEQ multiplex PCR; TCRdb's copy keeps in-frame clones and lacks some. The repertoire consists of about 200,000 clones, with about 81% occurring once and the leading ten covering approximately 8.4%. Sequencing was carried out using peripheral blood. Receptor source: a woman of 80 years or more with COVID-19, enrolled during active disease.

J is TRBJ2-2 and V is TRBV28; TRBD2 matches 8 bases. The CDR3 is 16 amino acids. From germline, CDR1 is MDHEN and CDR2 SYDVKM. V lost 7 bases and J lost 4; bases outside the gene matches: 11. CDR3 in amino acids: CASTPLAVVGTGELFF. DNA for the CDR3: TGTGCCAGCACCCCACTAGCGGTCGTAGGCACCGGGGAGCTGTTTTTT.

The V call is TRBV6-5, the J call TRBJ1-2, with D perhaps matching TRBD1 (5 bases). Between the trimmed V and J ends, which lost 4 bases and 8 bases, there was a span of 14 bases. Germline loops: CDR1 MNHEY, CDR2 SVGAGI. The CDR3 covers 13 residues. The DNA of the CDR3 is TGTGCCAGCAGTTCCCGGGGGGTGGGAGGCTACACCTTC. Translation gives CASSSRGVGGYTF.

The genes are TRBV4-1 and TRBJ1-2; 9 nucleotides align to TRBD1. V lost 5 bases, J lost 4 bases, and 8 bases stayed unmatched. CDR1 is MGHRA and CDR2 is YSYEKL in the germline V gene. The CDR3 is made up of 15 amino acids. CDR3 sequence: CASSSGTGLGYGYTF. CDR3 nucleotide sequence: TGCGCCAGCAGCTCCGGGACAGGGTTAGGCTATGGCTACACCTTC.

V is TRBV19 and J is TRBJ2-4, with D perhaps TRBD1 (6 bases). The germline CDR1 and CDR2 sequences are LNHDA and SQIVND (reference sequence). Trimming cost V 0 bases and J 0 bases, with 18 bases left between them. There are 19 residues in the CDR3. CDR3 protein: CASSIEAGQGKRAKNIQYF. DNA for the CDR3: TGTGCCAGTAGTATAGAAGCTGGGCAGGGGAAAAGAGCCAAAAACATTCAGTACTTC.

The chain carries TRBV5-8 and TRBJ1-3; 7 positions match TRBD1. The germline V gene has CDR1 SGHTS and CDR2 YDEGEE. The CDR3 is made up of 18 amino acids. Germline trimming cut 4 bases from V and 0 bases from J; bases unmatched to any gene: 13. CDR3 in DNA: TGTGCCAGCAGCACTACAGGGACAGTCCCTACCTCTGGAAACACCATATATTTT. Translating gives CASSTTGTVPTSGNTIYF.

This chain connects TRBV5-1 to TRBJ2-5; D remains ambiguous. This CDR3 spans 12 amino acids. Germline V lookup: CDR1 SGHRS, CDR2 YFSETQ. The V gene lost 1 base and the J gene lost 4 bases, with 5 bases spanning the gap. As DNA, the CDR3 is TGCGCCAGCAGCTTGCGGTTAGAGACCCAGTACTTC. This gives the protein CASSLRLETQYF.

The rearrangement uses TRBV6-5 and TRBJ2-1; D remains ambiguous. V was clipped by 5 bases and J by 10 bases, with 12 bases between them. There are 12 residues in the CDR3. The germline V gene has CDR1 MNHEY and CDR2 SVGAGI. In DNA, the CDR3 is TGTGCCAGCAGTCCCGGGTGGTTGGAGCAGTTCTTC. This translates into CASSPGWLEQFF.

This chain joins TRBV18 and TRBJ1-5, with 10 bases identical to TRBD1. Trimming removed 2 bases from V and 4 bases from J; junction bases left unmatched: 5. Germline values: CDR1 KGHSH, CDR2 LQKENI. CDR3 length: 16 residues. This chain's CDR3 is CASSPGTGAPNQPQHF. DNA of the CDR3: TGTGCCAGCTCACCAGGGACAGGGGCACCTAATCAGCCCCAGCATTTT.

The genes are TRBV28 and TRBJ2-7, with TRBD2 matching 10 bases. V lost 6 bases, J lost 2 bases, and 4 bases stayed unmatched. This CDR3 contains 14 residues. Germline CDR1 reads MDHEN; CDR2 reads SYDVKM. The CDR3 DNA reads TGTGCCAGCAGGGCCACTAGCGGGGCCTACGAGCAGTACTTC. It encodes CASRATSGAYEQYF.

V is TRBV18 and J is TRBJ2-3; TRBD2 agrees at 9 bases. V dropped 3 bases and J dropped 0; count of bases not matched to a gene: 13. The CDR3 sequence is 19 residues long. CDR1 KGHSH and CDR2 LQKENI come from the germline V gene. The CDR3 reads CASSPHSGLASTSTDTQYF. The CDR3 nucleotides are TGTGCCAGCTCACCTCACTCCGGACTAGCGTCCACTAGCACAGATACGCAGTATTTT.

The V call is TRBV19, the J call TRBJ1-5; D is undetermined. V lost 2 bases, J lost 0 bases, and 8 bases lay in between. CDR1 and CDR2 from the germline V gene are LNHDA and SQIVND (reference sequence). The CDR3 runs to 15 residues. The DNA of the CDR3 is TGTGCCAGTAGTATAAGTCAGGTTAGCAATCAGCCCCAGCATTTT. This sequence encodes CASSISQVSNQPQHF.

The CDR3 spells CATSDRDYREGQPQHF. The CDR3 nucleotides are TGTGCCACCAGTGATCGGGACTACAGGGAGGGTCAGCCCCAGCATTTT. This chain links TRBV24-1 with TRBJ1-5, with TRBD1 as a possible D gene (6 bases). Germline V gene data show CDR1 as KGHDR and CDR2 as SFDVKD. V shed 3 bases and J shed 6 bases, with 17 bases lying between them. The length of the CDR3 is 16 residues.

The chain uses TRBV28 and TRBJ2-3, with 15 bases aligning to TRBD2. The CDR3 is made up of 19 amino acids. Germline-derived CDR1 and CDR2 are MDHEN and SYDVKM. The J segment lost 1 base and the V segment lost 4 bases, leaving 9 bases of the junction unmatched. CDR3: CASSSPGLAGGRGTDTQYF. Written as DNA, the CDR3 is TGTGCCAGCAGTTCGCCTGGACTAGCGGGAGGGCGCGGCACAGATACGCAGTATTTT.

This clone has just one count. The V call is TRBV3-1 (or the pseudogene TRBV3-2), the J call TRBJ2-5; unclear D gene. Trimming took off 1 base at V and 7 bases at J, with 10 bases between the two ends. The CDR3 consists of 13 residues. The germline V gene encodes CDR1 LGHDT and CDR2 YNNKEL (reference sequence). The CDR3 spells CASSQVSRGTQYF. The CDR3 nucleotides read TGTGCCAGCAGCCAAGTTTCAAGAGGGACCCAGTACTTC.

As DNA, the CDR3 is TGTGCCAGCAGTGAAGGTCCGGGGTTAAACTATGGCTACACCTTC. It translates to CASSEGPGLNYGYTF. This rearrangement joins TRBV6-1 to TRBJ1-2; the D is unclear. This CDR3 is built from 15 residues. Germline V gene lookup returns CDR1 MNHNS and CDR2 SASEGT. V lost 1 base to trimming and J lost 2 bases, with 11 bases between them.

CDR3 nucleotide sequence: TGTGCCAGCAGCTTGGGACTAGCGGTCACAGATACGCAGTATTTT. It is translated as CASSLGLAVTDTQYF. This chain uses TRBV5-8 with TRBJ2-3; 9 bases agree with TRBD2. The V gene's germline CDR1 is SGHTS and CDR2 YDEGEE. CDR3 length equals 15 residues. Losses at the gene ends were 0 bases for V and 2 bases for J; bases not matched to a gene: 1.

The chain couples TRBV30 to TRBJ1-6; D perhaps matches TRBD1 (5 bases). This CDR3 contains 14 residues. Deletions cut 4 bases from V and 6 bases from J, with 13 bases between. Per the germline V gene, CDR1 is GTSNPN and CDR2 is SVGIG (reference sequence). The CDR3 DNA reads TGTGCCTGGAACCAAGGGGCACGTAATTCACCCCTCCACTTT. Amino acid sequence: CAWNQGARNSPLHF.

This clone was observed once. The chain is built from TRBV4-2 and TRBJ2-3, with 11 bases aligning to TRBD2. V gave up 4 bases and J gave up 1 base; unmatched junction bases: 1. The CDR3 spans 15 residues. Germline assignment: CDR1 LGHNA and CDR2 YNFKEQ. The chain's CDR3 is CASSLAGGGTDTQYF. CDR3 DNA: TGTGCCAGCAGCCTAGCGGGAGGGGGCACAGATACGCAGTATTTT.

This sequence joins TRBV3-1 (or the pseudogene TRBV3-2) and TRBJ2-1; 10 bases agree with TRBD2. This CDR3 is built from 14 residues. Germline CDR1 and CDR2: LGHDT and YNNKEL (reference sequence). Germline trimming cut 4 bases from V and 8 bases from J; bases unmatched to any gene: 5. The CDR3 DNA follows: TGTGCCAGCAGCCGGATTAGCGGGGGGCATGAGCAGTTCTTC. Residues: CASSRISGGHEQFF.

This clone has more than one count but fewer than ten. This chain links TRBV15 with TRBJ2-1; D perhaps matches TRBD2 (6 bases). CDR3 length equals 16 residues. Germline CDR1 is LNHNV and CDR2 is YYDKDF (reference sequence). V lost 3 bases to trimming and J lost 2 bases, with 14 bases between them. As DNA, the CDR3 is TGTGCCACCAGCAGGGGAGGCAGTAAAGCCTACAATGAGCAGTTCTTC. Its protein product is CATSRGGSKAYNEQFF.

The V gene is TRBV18, the J gene TRBJ2-5; D remains unclear. Germline V gene sequence: CDR1 KGHSH, CDR2 LQKENI. The length of the CDR3 is 11 residues. V was clipped by 8 bases and J by 0 bases, with 4 bases between them. CDR3 in amino acids: CASRNQETQYF. CDR3 in DNA: TGTGCCAGCCGTAACCAAGAGACCCAGTACTTC.

The V gene is TRBV6-6, the J gene TRBJ1-2; D is unclear. The CDR3 runs 13 residues. Germline loops: CDR1 MNHNY, CDR2 SVGAGI (reference sequence). The V gene lost 2 bases and the J gene lost 4 bases, with 8 bases spanning the gap. The CDR3 loop is CASSYGGSYGYTF. DNA for the CDR3: TGTGCCAGCAGTTACGGAGGCTCCTATGGCTACACCTTC.

This chain links TRBV5-1 with TRBJ1-6; 9 bases are a match to TRBD1. The CDR3 loop spans 15 amino acids. The germline gives CDR1 SGHRS, CDR2 YFSETQ. J lost 9 bases, V lost 6 bases, and 10 bases had no gene match. The CDR3 nucleotides read TGCGCCAGCACTTCGGGTACAGGGGGCAGTTCACCCCTCCACTTT. Translated: CASTSGTGGSSPLHF.

V is TRBV5-1 and J is TRBJ2-5; perhaps TRBD1 as D (6 bases). The V and J ends lost 4 bases and 2 bases respectively, with 15 bases between them. Germline V CDR1 and CDR2: SGHRS, YFSETQ. There are 15 residues in the CDR3. CDR3 residues: CASSPGPQGQETQYF. DNA for the CDR3: TGCGCCAGCAGCCCCGGTCCCCAGGGGCAAGAGACCCAGTACTTC.

The chain combines TRBV5-5 with TRBJ2-1, with TRBD1 matching 11 bases. This CDR3 region has 15 residues. V lost 4 bases to trimming and J lost 5 bases; unmatched junction nucleotides: 5. CDR1 is SGHKS, CDR2 YYEKEE, per germline (reference sequence). The CDR3 region has the DNA TGTGCCAGCAGCCCGGGACAGGGGGTGGACAATGAGCAGTTCTTC. Amino acids: CASSPGQGVDNEQFF.

The chain has TRBV23-1 and TRBJ2-5; a possible D gene is TRBD1 (5 bases). TRBV23-1 counts as an open reading frame of uncertain function. The CDR3 runs to 15 residues. The V end lost 4 bases, the J end lost 1 base, and 13 bases lay between the germline ends. The CDR3 DNA follows: TGCGCCAGCAGTCGGAAGACAGCTGTCCAAGAGACCCAGTACTTC. Protein sequence: CASSRKTAVQETQYF.

This clone was seen more than once but under ten times. The chain couples TRBV6-5 to TRBJ1-2; no firm D call. The CDR3 spans 16 residues. Germline V gene sequence: CDR1 MNHEY, CDR2 SVGAGI. V lost 2 bases to trimming and J lost 8 bases, with 21 bases between them. The CDR3 loop reads CASSYPIEVPPAGYTF. Written as DNA, the CDR3 is TGTGCCAGCAGTTACCCGATTGAGGTCCCACCGGCCGGCTACACCTTC.

V and J are TRBV5-1 and TRBJ2-5; 7 bases line up with TRBD1. CDR1 and CDR2 from the germline V gene are SGHRS and YFSETQ. The CDR3 covers 17 residues. After removal of 5 bases from V and 5 bases from J, the junction contained 18 bases not matched to a gene. CDR3 sequence (DNA): TGCGCCAGCAGACCGACAGGGTCCCGTACAGTTGGGGAGACCCAGTACTTC. It encodes CASRPTGSRTVGETQYF.

As to this clone: Other nucleotide sequences from this sample produce the same CDR3. The rearrangement links TRBV4-1 to TRBJ1-2; D is perhaps TRBD1 (6 bases). The CDR3 extends over 13 amino acids. Trimming pared 3 bases from V and 2 bases from J, leaving 7 bases between. Germline lookup yields CDR1 MGHRA and CDR2 YSYEKL. The chain's CDR3 is CASSQQGNYGYTF. As DNA, the CDR3 is TGCGCCAGCAGCCAGCAGGGGAACTATGGCTACACCTTC.